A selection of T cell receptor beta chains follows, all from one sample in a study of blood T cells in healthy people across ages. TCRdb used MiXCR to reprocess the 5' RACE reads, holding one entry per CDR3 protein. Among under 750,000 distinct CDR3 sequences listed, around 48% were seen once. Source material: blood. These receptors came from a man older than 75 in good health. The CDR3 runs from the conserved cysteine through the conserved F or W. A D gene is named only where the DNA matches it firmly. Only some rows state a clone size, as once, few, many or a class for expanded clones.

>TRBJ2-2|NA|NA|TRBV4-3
TGCGCCAGCAGCCAAAACTGGAACACCGGGGAGCTGTTTTTT
CASSQNWNTGELFF
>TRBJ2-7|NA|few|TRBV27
TGTGCCAGCAGTTTAAGGAGGGTGGCCTACGAGCAGTACTTC
CASSLRRVAYEQYF
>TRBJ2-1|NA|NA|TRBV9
TGTGCCAGCAGCGCCGGAAGGGGGGACTTTCAGTACAATGAGCAGTTCTTC
CASSAGRGDFQYNEQFF
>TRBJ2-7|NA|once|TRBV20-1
TGCAGTGCTCCCTCAAACTACGAGCAGTACTTC
CSAPSNYEQYF
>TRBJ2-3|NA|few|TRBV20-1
TGCAGTGCTAGAGAGGTGGGGTTAGATACGCAGTATTTT
CSAREVGLDTQYF
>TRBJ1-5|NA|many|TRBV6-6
TGTGCCAGCAGTTCCAGTGATAGCAATCAGCCCCAGCATTTT
CASSSSDSNQPQHF
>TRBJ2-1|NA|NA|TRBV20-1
TGCAGTGCCACTGCCGTCAGTGCGGTTTCCTACAATGAGCAGTTCTTC
CSATAVSAVSYNEQFF
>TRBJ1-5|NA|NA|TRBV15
TGTGCCACCAGCAGTTGGGGAGGAGAACTCCAGCCCCAGCATTTT
CATSSWGGELQPQHF
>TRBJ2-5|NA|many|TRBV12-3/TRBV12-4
TGTGCCAGCAGCCTAGGGGCGGTTCAAGAGACCCAGTACTTC
CASSLGAVQETQYF
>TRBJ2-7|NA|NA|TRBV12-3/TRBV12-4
TGTGCCAGCAGTGGTCCAGGGGGAGGCGAGCAGTACTTC
CASSGPGGGEQYF
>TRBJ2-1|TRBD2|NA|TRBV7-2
TGTGCCAGCAGCTTAGTACGGGAGGTCTATGAGCAGTTCTTC
CASSLVREVYEQFF
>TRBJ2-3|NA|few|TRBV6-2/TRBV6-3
TGTGCCAGCAGCCCAGCTCCCCGCAGCTTAGATACGCAGTATTTT
CASSPAPRSLDTQYF
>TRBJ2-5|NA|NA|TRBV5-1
TGCGCCAGCAGCTGGGGTGGGTACGGAACCGAGACCCAGTACTTC
CASSWGGYGTETQYF
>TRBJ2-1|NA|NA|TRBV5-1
TGCGCCAGCAGCTTGGATGGCAGGGGTCCCTACAATGAGCAGTTCTTC
CASSLDGRGPYNEQFF
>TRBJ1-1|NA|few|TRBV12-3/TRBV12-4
TGTGCCAGCAGTTTACGGGGGTACACTGAAGCTTTCTTT
CASSLRGYTEAFF
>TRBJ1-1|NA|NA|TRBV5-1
TGCGCCAGCAGCTTGCGGGGGAGGGTAGTTATGAACACTGAAGCTTTCTTT
CASSLRGRVVMNTEAFF